One and the same sample provided the 32 T cell receptor beta chains below, sequenced in a study of CD8 T cells in ankylosing spondylitis. General study points: Ankylosing spondylitis blood seemed to carry a telltale TCR beta motif made of under ten highly homologous variants.

TCRdb recomputed calls from the 5' RACE reads with MiXCR, one row per CDR3 protein. The sample has 100,000 or so distinct CDR3 sequences, around 8.5% seen once. The antigens of these receptors remain unknown. Sequenced: blood, either unsorted or a sorted T cell fraction (not recorded which). The receptors shown here come from a male donor with ankylosing spondylitis.

This clonotype was counted at least ten times. J is TRBJ2-1 and V is TRBV2, with 8 bases lining up with TRBD2. The junction had 6 bases not matched to a gene; V was cut back by 1 base and J by 4 bases. Germline CDR1 SNHLY, CDR2 FYNNEI. CDR3 length: 16 amino acids. The CDR3 is CASSEVLAGYYNEQFF. CDR3 coding DNA: TGTGCCAGCAGTGAAGTTCTAGCGGGCTATTACAATGAGCAGTTCTTC.

This clonotype was observed a few times. The chain uses TRBV5-1 and TRBJ2-1; 10 bases are shared with TRBD1. The V gene's germline CDR1 is SGHRS and CDR2 YFSETQ. The ends lost 4 bases at V and 7 bases at J; junction bases unmatched: 8. There are 15 residues in the CDR3. The CDR3 bases are TGCGCCAGCAGCCTCCGGGACAGGGGTTGGAATGAGCAGTTCTTC. Its protein is CASSLRDRGWNEQFF.

This clonotype was detected ten times or more. The chain has TRBV11-2 and TRBJ2-3; 9 bases are a match to TRBD2. The CDR3 consists of 16 residues. Germline assignment: CDR1 SGHAT and CDR2 FQNNGV. The ends lost 2 bases at V and 4 bases at J; junction bases unmatched: 7. The CDR3 coding sequence is TGTGCCAGCAGCTTAACGATAGCGGGAGCCGCAGATACGCAGTATTTT. It specifies CASSLTIAGAADTQYF.

This clonotype was seen repeatedly, ten times or more. The chain combines TRBV24-1 with TRBJ2-2; TRBD1 is a possible D gene (5 bases). Germline values: CDR1 KGHDR, CDR2 SFDVKD. V was pared by 0 bases and J by 6 bases, with 10 bases between. The CDR3 is 15 amino acids. The CDR3 sequence: CATSDLDSLPGELFF. As DNA, the CDR3 is TGTGCCACCAGTGATTTGGACAGCCTCCCCGGGGAGCTGTTTTTT.

Many counts were recorded for this clonotype. The V call is TRBV20-1, the J call TRBJ2-3; 9 positions agree with TRBD2. Germline V gene sequence: CDR1 DFQATT, CDR2 SNEGSKA (reference sequence). The CDR3 runs to 15 residues. V dropped 1 base and J dropped 2; count of bases not matched to a gene: 4. CDR3 region: CSARGLADDTDTQYF. Here the CDR3 DNA reads TGCAGTGCTAGAGGACTAGCGGACGACACAGATACGCAGTATTTT.

This clonotype has ten or more counts. This chain connects TRBV7-9 to TRBJ2-7; D is tentatively TRBD1 or TRBD2 (5 bases each). The CDR3 is 17 amino acids. V was clipped by 4 bases and J by 2 bases, with 21 bases between them. CDR1 and CDR2 (germline): SEHNR, FQNEAQ (reference sequence). The CDR3 sequence: CASSWGRGELDTYEQYF. As DNA, the CDR3 is TGTGCCAGCAGCTGGGGCAGAGGGGAACTTGACACCTACGAGCAGTACTTC.

This clonotype was observed a few times. The chain joins TRBV7-9 to TRBJ2-1; the D is unclear. Germline loops: CDR1 SEHNR, CDR2 FQNEAQ (reference sequence). Deletions cut 5 bases from V and 7 bases from J, with 12 bases between. This CDR3 spans 13 amino acids. The CDR3 nucleotides read TGTGCCAGCAGCCCCGAGGCTTCAAATGAGCAGTTCTTC. Translated, it gives CASSPEASNEQFF.

The rearrangement joins TRBV5-6 to TRBJ2-1; 8 bases match TRBD2. CDR1 and CDR2 from the germline V gene are SGHDT and YYEEEE. V dropped 2 bases and J dropped 4; count of bases not matched to a gene: 5. The CDR3 length is 15 residues. For the CDR3, the DNA is TGTGCCAGCAGCTTACCGGGAGGGCCGTACAATGAGCAGTTCTTC. It is translated as CASSLPGGPYNEQFF.

Only a few counts were recorded for this clonotype. V is TRBV11-2 and J is TRBJ2-1, with 7 bases that match TRBD2. CDR3 length: 13 residues. CDR1 SGHAT and CDR2 FQNNGV come from the germline V gene. Trimming removed 4 bases from V and 9 bases from J; junction bases left unmatched: 6. The CDR3 is CASSSRTSPEQFF. CDR3 nucleotide sequence: TGTGCCAGCAGCTCTCGGACTAGTCCTGAGCAGTTCTTC.

This clonotype was seen a few times. The chain is built from TRBV6-6 and TRBJ2-1; 9 nucleotides match TRBD1. Germline V gene lookup returns CDR1 MNHNY and CDR2 SVGAGI (reference sequence). V shed 2 bases, J shed 9 bases, and the junction held 2 bases outside the gene matches. CDR3 length: 13 amino acids. DNA of the CDR3: TGTGCCAGCAGTTACCAGGGACAGGGTGAGCAGTTCTTC. This codes for CASSYQGQGEQFF.

This clonotype was found many times. The rearrangement uses TRBV29-1 and TRBJ1-2; D ambiguous. The ends were cut back, 4 bases at V and 5 bases at J, with 20 bases in the middle. The CDR3 is 15 amino acids. CDR1 and CDR2 from the germline V gene are SQVTM and ANQGSEA. The CDR3: CSVVLPPKEKYGYTF. The CDR3 DNA sequence: TGCAGCGTTGTTCTCCCCCCCAAGGAGAAGTATGGCTACACCTTC.

This clonotype was counted at least ten times. The chain joins TRBV5-1 to TRBJ2-3; the D gene is possibly TRBD1 (6 bases). V was clipped by 5 bases and J by 0 bases, with 13 bases between them. This CDR3 has 15 residues. Looked up from germline, CDR1 is SGHRS and CDR2 is YFSETQ. The CDR3 nucleotides are TGCGCCAGCAGACGAGACAGGCCTAGCACAGATACGCAGTATTTT. It is translated as CASRRDRPSTDTQYF.

The gene calls are TRBV27 and TRBJ2-1; the match to TRBD2 covers 16 bases. J was trimmed by 0 bases and V by 2 bases; bases with no gene match: 10. CDR3 length equals 21 residues. CDR1 and CDR2 from the germline V gene are MNHEY and SMNVEV (reference sequence). The CDR3 loop reads CASSLSPGTSGRGGSYNEQFF. The DNA of the CDR3 is TGTGCCAGCAGTTTAAGCCCCGGGACTAGCGGGAGGGGGGGCTCCTACAATGAGCAGTTCTTC.

In this sample, this clonotype turned up a few times. This chain links TRBV5-1 with TRBJ2-7, with 8 bases identical to TRBD2. CDR3 length: 17 residues. V gave up 1 base and J gave up 6 bases; unmatched junction bases: 15. Germline V gene lookup returns CDR1 SGHRS and CDR2 YFSETQ. CDR3 amino acids: CASSLSLAGEGGLEQYF. The CDR3 coding sequence is TGCGCCAGCAGCTTGTCGCTAGCGGGTGAGGGGGGTCTCGAGCAGTACTTC.

The chain joins TRBV14 to TRBJ2-1; 7 nucleotides agree with TRBD2. Germline-derived CDR1 and CDR2 are SGHDN and FVKESK. The ends lost 4 bases at V and 2 bases at J; junction bases unmatched: 5. The CDR3 contains 15 residues. The CDR3 protein is CASSRNGRPYNEQFF. The CDR3, as DNA: TGTGCCAGCAGCCGGAACGGGAGGCCCTACAATGAGCAGTTCTTC.

This clonotype was counted a single time. The J gene is TRBJ1-1, the V gene TRBV6-5, with 9 bases that match TRBD1. With V trimmed by 0 bases and J by 3 bases, 5 bases remained unmatched. Germline values: CDR1 MNHEY, CDR2 SVGAGI. The CDR3 totals 16 residues. CDR3 coding DNA: TGTGCCAGCAGTTACTCCGGGACAGGGCGGTACACTGAAGCTTTCTTT. This codes for CASSYSGTGRYTEAFF.

V usage is TRBV29-1 and J usage is TRBJ1-5; D not certain. Per the germline V gene, CDR1 is SQVTM and CDR2 is ANQGSEA. Trimming left V 5 bases short and J 5 bases short, with 19 bases between. The CDR3 length is 15 residues. CDR3 in DNA: TGCAGCGTTCTTGGCATACAGAGGGCGGATCAGCCCCAGCATTTT. This codes for CSVLGIQRADQPQHF. Variable domain in full (rest from reference TRBV29-1 and TRBJ1-5): SAVISQKPSRDICQRGTSLTIQCQVDSQVTMMFWYRQQPGQSLTLIATANQGSEATYESGFVIDKFPISRPNLTFSTLTVSNMSPEDSSIYLCSVLGIQRADQPQHFGDGTRLSIL.

Concerning this clonotype: No conserved phenylalanine or tryptophan ends this CDR3, so it is likely a read error. No DNA is shown, since the ends of the CDR3 on it are uncertain; the CDR3 is the one TCRdb lists. The chain couples TRBV5-5 to TRBJ2-2; TRBD1 was called by the table and not checked on the DNA. The CDR3 comprises 13 residues, both ends counted. Germline V gives CDR1 SGHKS, CDR2 YYEKEE (reference sequence). CDR3 in amino acids: CASSPGYIWEVLL.

The J gene is TRBJ2-1, the V gene TRBV11-3; a weak D match, TRBD1 (5 bases). Germline assignment: CDR1 SGHNT and CDR2 YENEEA. Deletions cut 4 bases from V and 6 bases from J, with 13 bases between. CDR3 length equals 14 residues. The CDR3 sequence: CASSSSSRGNEQFF. CDR3 coding DNA: TGTGCCAGCAGCTCCTCCTCTAGGGGCAATGAGCAGTTCTTC.

This clonotype was found many times. In DNA, the CDR3 is TGCAGTGCCCCCGAAGGGGGGGACAATGAGCAGTTCTTC. Amino acid sequence: CSAPEGGDNEQFF. The gene calls are TRBV20-1 and TRBJ2-1; maybe TRBD2 (7 bases). The V end was cut by 6 bases, the J end by 5 bases, with 14 bases between. This CDR3 contains 13 residues. Germline V gene lookup returns CDR1 DFQATT and CDR2 SNEGSKA (reference sequence).

This clonotype was observed a few times. The DNA for the CDR3 is TGTGCCAGCAGCCCCGACAGGGTTCTTTTCAATGAGCAGTTCTTC. Its translation is CASSPDRVLFNEQFF. This chain links TRBV14 with TRBJ2-1; 7 nucleotides match TRBD1. J lost 6 bases, V lost 4 bases, and 9 bases had no gene match. The CDR3 sequence is 15 residues long. CDR1 is SGHDN and CDR2 is FVKESK in the germline V gene. Variable domain in full (rest from reference TRBV14 and TRBJ2-1): EAGVTQFPSHSVIEKGQTVTLRCDPISGHDNLYWYRRVMGKEIKFLLHFVKESKQDESGMPNNRFLAERTGGTYSTLKVQPAELEDSGVYFCASSPDRVLFNEQFFGPGTRLTVL.

This clonotype was observed at least ten times. The CDR3 region is CASSGLAGANEQFF. The DNA for the CDR3 is TGTGCCAGCAGCGGACTAGCGGGAGCCAATGAGCAGTTCTTC. V and J are TRBV9 and TRBJ2-1, with TRBD2 identical over 12 bases. This CDR3 is 14 amino acids long. After removal of 3 bases from V and 6 bases from J, the junction contained 1 base not matched to a gene. Germline V gene data show CDR1 as SGDLS and CDR2 as YYNGEE.

This clonotype has more than one count but fewer than ten. V is TRBV5-8 and J is TRBJ1-1; 7 nucleotides agree with TRBD1. The CDR3 contains 15 residues. After removal of 1 base from V and 1 base from J, the junction contained 4 bases not matched to a gene. Germline lookup yields CDR1 SGHTS and CDR2 YDEGEE. CDR3 in amino acids: CASSLWTGPNTEAFF. For the CDR3, the DNA is TGTGCCAGCAGCTTGTGGACAGGCCCGAACACTGAAGCTTTCTTT. Based on the CDR3 plus reference TRBV5-8 and TRBJ1-1, the full variable domain is EAGVTQSPTHLIKTRGQQATLRCSPISGHTSVYWYQQALGLGLQFLLWYDEGEERNRGNFPPRFSGRQFPNYSSELNVNALELEDSALYLCASSLWTGPNTEAFFGQGTRLTVV.

The chain uses TRBV7-6 and TRBJ2-7, with 7 bases that match TRBD1. The CDR3 has 14 residues. With 5 bases clipped from V and 0 bases from J, the junction kept 4 bases outside the gene matches. Germline V gives CDR1 SGHVS, CDR2 FNYEAQ. The CDR3 protein is CASSPDRDSYEQYF. As DNA, the CDR3 is TGTGCCAGCAGCCCCGACAGGGACTCCTACGAGCAGTACTTC.

In this sample, this clonotype turned up many times. V gene TRBV29-1 combines with J gene TRBJ2-7; 11 nucleotides agree with TRBD2. The V gene's germline CDR1 is SQVTM and CDR2 ANQGSEA. V shed 7 bases and J 4 bases; nucleotides not matched to a gene: 6. The CDR3 length is 13 residues. The CDR3 DNA is TGCAGCGCCGTAGCGGGAGGGCTATACGAGCAGTACTTC. Amino acid sequence: CSAVAGGLYEQYF.

This clonotype was found a few times. This chain joins TRBV5-1 and TRBJ1-1, with D possibly being TRBD1 (5 bases). CDR1 and CDR2 (germline): SGHRS, YFSETQ. Trimming left V 2 bases short and J 4 bases short, with 12 bases between. The CDR3 covers 14 residues. This chain's CDR3 is CASSFSGASTEAFF. The CDR3 DNA follows: TGCGCCAGCAGCTTTAGCGGGGCGTCCACTGAAGCTTTCTTT.

This clonotype has a handful of counts. The chain combines TRBV5-6 with TRBJ2-1, with 15 bases aligning to TRBD2. Germline assignment: CDR1 SGHDT and CDR2 YYEEEE. CDR3 length equals 15 residues. V shed 4 bases and J 6 bases; nucleotides not matched to a gene: 2. The CDR3 region is CASSVGLAGGNEQFF. CDR3 nucleotides: TGTGCCAGCAGCGTGGGACTAGCGGGGGGCAATGAGCAGTTCTTC.

This chain joins TRBV15 and TRBJ2-1; 7 nucleotides match TRBD1. The trim removed 3 bases at V and 7 bases at J, leaving 12 bases unmatched. This CDR3 has 16 residues. CDR1 is LNHNV and CDR2 is YYDKDF in the germline V gene (reference sequence). CDR3: CATSSTTGVSWNEQFF. The DNA of the CDR3 is TGTGCCACCAGCAGCACTACAGGGGTGTCCTGGAATGAGCAGTTCTTC.

This clonotype has at least ten counts. A junction boundary mismatches the germline segment, possibly from a read error. The chain has TRBV29-1 and TRBJ2-7; D possibly corresponds to TRBD1 (6 bases). The CDR3 covers 13 residues. Germline CDR1 SQVTM, CDR2 ANQGSEA. The CDR3 sequence is CSVEGGSDYEQYF. CDR3 nucleotide sequence: TGCAGCGTCGAAGGGGGTTCGGACTACGAGCAGTACTTC.

This clonotype was picked up many times. J is TRBJ2-7 and V is TRBV27; D might be TRBD1 or TRBD2, each matching 5 bases. V lost 4 bases to trimming and J lost 3 bases, with 10 bases between them. Per the germline V gene, CDR1 is MNHEY and CDR2 is SMNVEV (reference sequence). This CDR3 region has 13 residues. The CDR3, as DNA: TGTGCCAGCAGTTCGGGACGGAGCTACGAGCAGTACTTC. Its translation: CASSSGRSYEQYF.

This clonotype has a count of ten or more. The rearrangement joins TRBV11-2 to TRBJ2-5; D gene uncertain. The CDR3 loop spans 15 amino acids. Germline CDR1 and CDR2: SGHAT and FQNNGV. V was clipped by 0 bases and J by 2 bases, with 10 bases between them. The CDR3 sequence is CASSLEWQIQETQYF. Here the CDR3 DNA reads TGTGCCAGCAGCTTAGAGTGGCAAATTCAAGAGACCCAGTACTTC.

The chain recombines TRBV18 with TRBJ2-7; the match to TRBD1 covers 7 bases. CDR3 size: 13 residues. Germline V CDR1 and CDR2: KGHSH, LQKENI. The V segment lost 3 bases and the J segment 5 bases; nucleotides outside the gene matches: 4. The CDR3 sequence is CASSPLDRDEQYF. CDR3 nucleotides: TGTGCCAGCTCACCCCTAGACAGGGACGAGCAGTACTTC.